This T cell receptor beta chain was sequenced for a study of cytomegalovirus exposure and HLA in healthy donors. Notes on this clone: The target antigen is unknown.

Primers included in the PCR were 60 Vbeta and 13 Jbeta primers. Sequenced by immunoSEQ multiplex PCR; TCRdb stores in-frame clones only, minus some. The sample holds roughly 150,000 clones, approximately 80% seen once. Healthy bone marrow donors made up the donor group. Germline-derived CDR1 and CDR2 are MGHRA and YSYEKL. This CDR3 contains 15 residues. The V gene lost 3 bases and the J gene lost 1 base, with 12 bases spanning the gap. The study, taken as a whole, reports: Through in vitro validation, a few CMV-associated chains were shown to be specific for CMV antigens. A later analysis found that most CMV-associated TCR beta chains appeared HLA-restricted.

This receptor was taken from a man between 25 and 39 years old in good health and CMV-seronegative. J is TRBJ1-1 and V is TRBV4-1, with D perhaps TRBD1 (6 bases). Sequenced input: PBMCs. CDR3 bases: TGCGCCAGCAGCCACCTACAGGGTGAGAACACTGAAGCTTTCTTT. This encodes CASSHLQGENTEAFF.